Presented here are 21 T cell receptor beta chains from one specimen sequenced in a study of technical replicates of blood from several donors. TCRdb's copy holds only in-frame clones and misses some; the assay was immunoSEQ multiplex PCR. The table has tens of thousands of clones, roughly 94% seen once. Sequenced material: T cells isolated from PBMCs. The receptors shown here come from a human donor in good health.

The V call is TRBV13, the J call TRBJ1-3, with 10 positions matching TRBD1. This CDR3 spans 18 amino acids. V trimming: 4 bases; J trimming: 3 bases; junction bases outside the gene matches: 12. From germline, CDR1 is PRHDT and CDR2 FYEKMQ (reference sequence). This chain's CDR3 is CASSSPGQGLDFGNTIYF. CDR3 bases: TGTGCCAGCAGCTCACCGGGACAGGGGTTAGATTTTGGAAACACCATATATTTT. Using reference TRBV13 and TRBJ1-3 for the parts outside the CDR3, the full variable domain is AAGVIQSPRHLIKEKRETATLKCYPIPRHDTVYWYQQGPGQDPQFLISFYEKMQSDKGSIPDRFSAQQFSDYHSELNMSSLELGDSALYFCASSSPGQGLDFGNTIYFGEGSWLTVV.

The CDR3 coding sequence is TGCGCCAGCAGCGGCCAGGGGGCGGGAAACATTCAGTACTTC. Residues: CASSGQGAGNIQYF. The chain is built from TRBV5-1 and TRBJ2-4; TRBD1 matches 8 bases. After removal of 4 bases from V and 6 bases from J, the junction contained 6 bases not matched to a gene. Germline CDR1 and CDR2: SGHRS and YFSETQ. This CDR3 is 14 amino acids long.

The rearrangement joins TRBV11-1 to TRBJ1-1; no reliable D call. Trimming took off 2 bases at V and 1 base at J, with 5 bases between the two ends. The CDR3 has 13 amino acids. CDR1 is SGHAT, CDR2 FQDESV, per germline (reference sequence). This CDR3 is CASSLTGNTEAFF. Here the CDR3 DNA reads TGTGCCAGCAGCTTAACGGGGAACACTGAAGCTTTCTTT.

The chain recombines TRBV19 with TRBJ1-3; tentatively, D is TRBD1 (6 bases). This CDR3 is 14 amino acids long. In germline, CDR1 is LNHDA, CDR2 SQIVND (reference sequence). V was trimmed by 10 bases and J by 0 bases, leaving 13 bases between them. CDR3 amino acids: CATKGQHSGNTIYF. The CDR3, as DNA: TGTGCCACCAAAGGACAGCACTCTGGAAACACCATATATTTT.

The chain is built from TRBV7-3 and TRBJ1-6; TRBD1 is a possible D gene (5 bases). Germline loops: CDR1 SGHTA, CDR2 FQGTGA. The V gene lost 2 bases and the J gene lost 10 bases, with 18 bases spanning the gap. The CDR3 has 16 residues. In nucleotides, the CDR3 is TGTGCCAGCAGCTTACAAGACAGCCTGCTGGGCTCACCCCTCCACTTT. This codes for CASSLQDSLLGSPLHF. Filled out from reference TRBV7-3 and TRBJ1-6, the complete variable domain reads GAGVSQTPSNKVTEKGKYVELRCDPISGHTALYWYRQSLGQGPEFLIYFQGTGAADDSGLPNDRFFAVRPEGSVSTLKIQRTERGDSAVYLCASSLQDSLLGSPLHFGNGTRLTVT.

The chain combines TRBV28 with TRBJ1-4; tentatively, D is TRBD1 (6 bases). The CDR3 has 14 amino acids. The ends were cut back, 7 bases at V and 6 bases at J, with 15 bases in the middle. Germline CDR1 and CDR2: MDHEN and SYDVKM. In DNA, the CDR3 is TGTGCCAGCAAGGGGGGGCGAGGTCATGAAAAACTGTTTTTT. Amino acids: CASKGGRGHEKLFF.

V and J are TRBV2 and TRBJ1-5; D is undetermined. Trimming stripped 3 bases from V and 7 bases from J, with 10 bases between. The CDR3 runs 13 residues. Per germline, CDR1 SNHLY and CDR2 FYNNEI. CDR3 sequence reads: CASSDLQRQPQHF. CDR3 coding DNA: TGTGCCAGCAGTGACTTGCAGCGACAGCCCCAGCATTTT. The variable domain in full, completed from reference TRBV2 and TRBJ1-5, reads EPEVTQTPSHQVTQMGQEVILRCVPISNHLYFYWYRQILGQKVEFLVSFYNNEISEKSEIFDDQFSVERPDGSNFTLKIRSTKLEDSAMYFCASSDLQRQPQHFGDGTRLSIL.

The V gene is TRBV6-4, the J gene TRBJ1-2; TRBD1 matches 7 bases. This CDR3 is built from 16 residues. Germline V gives CDR1 MRHNA, CDR2 SNTAGT. Trimming took 6 bases from V and 7 from J; bases not matched to a gene: 17. The CDR3 nucleotides are TGTGCCAGCAGAAGCGCCCGGGACAGCTCTTCCAGTGGCTACACCTTC. Translation gives CASRSARDSSSSGYTF.

The V and J genes are TRBV18 and TRBJ2-5; D unresolved. The CDR3 length is 12 residues. V was cut by 3 bases and J by 1 base, with 3 bases left in between. The germline V gene encodes CDR1 KGHSH and CDR2 LQKENI. The CDR3 DNA sequence: TGTGCCAGCTCACCCCTCCAAGAGACCCAGTACTTC. Protein sequence: CASSPLQETQYF.

This chain links TRBV19 with TRBJ2-1; TRBD2 matches at 14 bases. Germline V gives CDR1 LNHDA, CDR2 SQIVND (reference sequence). V shed 0 bases, J shed 0 bases, and the junction held 4 bases outside the gene matches. The CDR3 is 19 amino acids. Here the CDR3 DNA reads TGTGCCAGTAGTATAGACAGCGGGACTAGCGGGAGCTCCTACAATGAGCAGTTCTTC. This encodes CASSIDSGTSGSSYNEQFF. The whole variable domain, filled in from reference TRBV19 and TRBJ2-1, reads DGGITQSPKYLFRKEGQNVTLSCEQNLNHDAMYWYRQDPGQGLRLIYYSQIVNDFQKGDIAEGYSVSREKKESFPLTVTSAQKNPTAFYLCASSIDSGTSGSSYNEQFFGPGTRLTVL.

This clone was seen only once. The J gene is TRBJ2-7, the V gene TRBV29-1; 11 positions agree with TRBD2. Trimming at V came to 6 bases and at J to 1 base, leaving 11 bases not matched to a gene. This CDR3 is built from 16 residues. Germline values: CDR1 SQVTM, CDR2 ANQGSEA. As DNA, the CDR3 is TGCAGCGTCACGGGTTCTAGCGGGAGGTTTTCCTACGAGCAGTACTTC. Translating gives CSVTGSSGRFSYEQYF.

The V call is TRBV11-1, the J call TRBJ2-1; TRBD1 aligns across 7 bases. The CDR3 is 14 amino acids. The V gene's germline CDR1 is SGHAT and CDR2 FQDESV (reference sequence). The V segment lost 8 bases and the J segment 6 bases; nucleotides outside the gene matches: 10. The CDR3 sequence is CASVPGQPPNEQFF. The CDR3 DNA follows: TGTGCCAGCGTACCGGGACAGCCACCCAATGAGCAGTTCTTC.

This clone came up once. This sequence joins TRBV10-3 and TRBJ1-1; D perhaps matches TRBD1 (5 bases). The CDR3 has 15 amino acids. The V gene's germline CDR1 is ENHRY and CDR2 SYGVKD. V lost 6 bases, J lost 0 bases, and 14 bases lay in between. The CDR3 spells CAISPGLLLNTEAFF. The CDR3 region has the DNA TGTGCCATCAGCCCGGGACTTCTTCTGAACACTGAAGCTTTCTTT.

V is TRBV25-1 and J is TRBJ2-7; TRBD2 might be the D (6 bases). Germline CDR1 reads MGHDK; CDR2 reads SYGVNS. This CDR3 spans 13 amino acids. Between the trimmed V and J ends, which lost 7 bases and 4 bases, there was a span of 14 bases. The DNA of the CDR3 is TGTGCCAGCAACTCGGGCCGGGGGTACGAGCAGTACTTC. Translated: CASNSGRGYEQYF.

This rearrangement joins TRBV9 to TRBJ2-1, with D perhaps matching TRBD2 (6 bases). Germline CDR1 is SGDLS and CDR2 is YYNGEE. CDR3 length equals 14 residues. V lost 4 bases to trimming and J lost 0 bases, with 8 bases between them. In DNA form, the CDR3 reads TGTGCCAGCAGCACGGGAGCCTCCTACAATGAGCAGTTCTTC. Translated, it gives CASSTGASYNEQFF.

The chain has TRBV6-1 and TRBJ1-5; TRBD1 agrees at 7 bases. Germline V gives CDR1 MNHNS, CDR2 SASEGT. The CDR3 has 18 residues. The trim removed 4 bases at V and 5 bases at J, leaving 17 bases unmatched. The CDR3 region is CASSAEMSHRGRHQPQHF. DNA of the CDR3: TGTGCCAGCAGTGCCGAAATGAGCCACAGGGGCCGACATCAGCCCCAGCATTTT.

The J gene is TRBJ2-7, the V gene TRBV2; D not certain. Germline CDR1 reads SNHLY; CDR2 reads FYNNEI. The CDR3 extends over 12 amino acids. V was trimmed by 5 bases and J by 4 bases, leaving 9 bases between them. The CDR3 here is CASSQRPYEQYF. For the CDR3, the DNA is TGTGCCAGCAGTCAGCGTCCGTACGAGCAGTACTTC. Together with reference TRBV2 and TRBJ2-7, the CDR3 gives the full variable domain: EPEVTQTPSHQVTQMGQEVILRCVPISNHLYFYWYRQILGQKVEFLVSFYNNEISEKSEIFDDQFSVERPDGSNFTLKIRSTKLEDSAMYFCASSQRPYEQYFGPGTRLTVT.

The rearrangement links TRBV28 to TRBJ1-3; maybe TRBD1 (5 bases). Germline V CDR1 and CDR2: MDHEN, SYDVKM. The ends were cut back, 5 bases at V and 2 bases at J, with 10 bases in the middle. The CDR3 length is 14 residues. The CDR3 nucleotides read TGTGCCAGCAGTCTCGGGGGTGCTGGAAACACCATATATTTT. It is translated as CASSLGGAGNTIYF.

The J gene is TRBJ2-5, the V gene TRBV27, with D perhaps matching TRBD2 (5 bases). Trimming cost V 2 bases and J 5 bases, with 9 bases left between them. The CDR3 consists of 13 residues. CDR1 and CDR2 from the germline V gene are MNHEY and SMNVEV (reference sequence). CDR3 in DNA: TGTGCCAGCAGTTTAACGGGGATGGAGACCCAGTACTTC. Translated: CASSLTGMETQYF.

A word on this clone: Other DNA variants within this sample encode the same CDR3. The chain couples TRBV27 to TRBJ2-2; TRBD2 aligns across 11 bases. Unmatched junction bases numbered 2, after V lost 4 bases and J lost 4 bases. This CDR3 has 15 amino acids. Germline values: CDR1 MNHEY, CDR2 SMNVEV (reference sequence). The CDR3 region is CASSSGTSGTGELFF. The CDR3 DNA reads as TGTGCCAGCAGTTCCGGGACTAGCGGCACCGGGGAGCTGTTTTTT.

The chain carries TRBV15 and TRBJ2-5, with D unresolved. This CDR3 spans 12 amino acids. V lost 0 bases, J lost 4 bases, and 3 bases lay in between. Germline CDR1 reads LNHNV; CDR2 reads YYDKDF (reference sequence). DNA for the CDR3: TGTGCCACCAGCAGAGATATAGAGACCCAGTACTTC. Translated: CATSRDIETQYF.